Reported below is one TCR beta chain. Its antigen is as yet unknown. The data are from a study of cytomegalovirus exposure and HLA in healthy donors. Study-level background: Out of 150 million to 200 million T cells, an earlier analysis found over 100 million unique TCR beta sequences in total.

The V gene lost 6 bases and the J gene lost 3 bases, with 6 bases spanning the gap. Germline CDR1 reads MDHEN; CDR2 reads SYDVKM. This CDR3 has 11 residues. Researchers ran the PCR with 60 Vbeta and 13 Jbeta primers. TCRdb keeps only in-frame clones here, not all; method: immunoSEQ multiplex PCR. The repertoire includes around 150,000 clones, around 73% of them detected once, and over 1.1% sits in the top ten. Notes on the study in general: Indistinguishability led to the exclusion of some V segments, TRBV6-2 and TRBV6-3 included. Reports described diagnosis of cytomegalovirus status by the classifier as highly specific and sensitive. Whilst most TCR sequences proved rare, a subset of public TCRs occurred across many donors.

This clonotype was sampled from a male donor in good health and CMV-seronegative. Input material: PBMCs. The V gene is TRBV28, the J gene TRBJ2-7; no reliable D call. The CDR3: CASSSNYEQYF. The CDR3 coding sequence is TGTGCCAGCAGCTCTAACTACGAGCAGTACTTC.